What follows describes a single T cell receptor beta chain. Its antigen remains unknown. The method was immunoSEQ multiplex PCR; TCRdb's version includes in-frame clones alone and lacks a portion of them. The sample contains 35,000 or so clones, around 70% of which appear only once. Library input was approximately 1.8 micrograms of DNA from cryopreserved PBMCs. This CDR3 contains 14 residues. CDR1 and CDR2 (germline): SNHLY, FYNNEI. Trimming pared 5 bases from V and 6 bases from J, leaving 14 bases between. The data derive from a study of cytotoxic CD8 clonotypes in ibrutinib-treated CLL. Findings and caveats of the study: Sustained-remission and progressing patients' sampling times differed.

This TCR came from a human donor with chronic lymphocytic leukemia. Sequenced material: PBMCs, taken before ibrutinib treatment. The J gene is TRBJ1-5, the V gene TRBV2; D may be TRBD1 (5 bases). The CDR3 sequence: CASSREAGTQPQHF. CDR3 in DNA: TGTGCCAGCAGTAGGGAAGCAGGGACTCAGCCCCAGCATTTT.